These T cell receptor beta chains were read from a single sample in a study of cytomegalovirus exposure and HLA in healthy donors. Clones were read by immunoSEQ multiplex PCR, and TCRdb kept only the in-frame ones, dropping some. In total, the table holds 130,000 or so clones. The material sequenced was PBMCs. These receptors were obtained from a woman aged 55-69 years in good health and CMV-seronegative. The CDR3 runs from the conserved cysteine through the conserved F or W. A D gene is named only where the DNA matches it firmly.

j_call v_call cdr3_length d_call cdr3_nt cdr3_aa
TRBJ1-5 TRBV5-1 19 TRBD1 TGCGCCAGCAGCCCAGGACAGGGGAGCCCCCTTGGGGGCAATCAGCCCCAGCATTTT CASSPGQGSPLGGNQPQHF
TRBJ2-7 TRBV6-5 11 NA TGTGCCAGCGGTCCCCCCTACGAGCAGTACTTC CASGPPYEQYF
TRBJ2-5 TRBV5-1 15 TRBD2 TGCGCCAGCAGCACCCCACTAGCGGGAGAAGGGACCCAGTACTTC CASSTPLAGEGTQYF
TRBJ1-5 TRBV6-1 14 NA TGTGCCAGCACTTACAGCTATAGCAATCAGCCCCAGCATTTT CASTYSYSNQPQHF
TRBJ1-2 TRBV5-5 13 TRBD1 TGTGCCAGCAGCGAGCGGACAGGGTACGGCTACACCTTC CASSERTGYGYTF
TRBJ1-4 TRBV6-5 14 TRBD1 TGTGCCAGCAGTTACTCGTCAGGGGGCGAAAAACTGTTTTTT CASSYSSGGEKLFF
TRBJ2-7 TRBV5-1 15 TRBD1 TGCGCCAGCAGCTCGACAGGGGGGTACTCCTACGAGCAGTACTTC CASSSTGGYSYEQYF
TRBJ2-5 TRBV5-8 16 NA TGTGCCAGCCCACAGCTCTTTGGTAACCCGGCGGAGACCCAGTACTTC CASPQLFGNPAETQYF
TRBJ1-2 TRBV13 12 NA TGTGCCAGCAGCGTGGGAGACTATGGCTACACCTTC CASSVGDYGYTF
TRBJ2-7 TRBV27 15 TRBD2 TGTGCCAGCAGTTCATTAGCGGGAGATGCCGACGAGCAGTACTTC CASSSLAGDADEQYF
TRBJ1-5 TRBV2 15 TRBD1 TGTGCCAGCAGTGAAGAGGGACAGAGCAATCAGCCCCAGCATTTT CASSEEGQSNQPQHF
TRBJ2-3 TRBV28 18 TRBD2 TGTGCCAGCAGTTCTGCGGCCGGGGGCGGGGGGGCGCCAGATACGCAGTATTTT CASSSAAGGGGAPDTQYF
TRBJ2-3 TRBV11-2 14 NA TGTGCCAGCAGCTCGGGGAGGAACACAGATACGCAGTATTTT CASSSGRNTDTQYF
TRBJ2-1 TRBV5-4 16 NA TGTGCCAGCAGCATCTACCGGACGGGTCGGGGAAATGAGCAGTTCTTC CASSIYRTGRGNEQFF
TRBJ1-2 TRBV7-9 15 NA TGTGCCAGCAGCATAACTTCCGGGGGGGCAGATGGCTACACCTTC CASSITSGGADGYTF
TRBJ1-2 TRBV6-1 16 NA TGTGCCAGCAGTGAAACTTTCGGAGGGTCGCGCTATGGCTACACCTTC CASSETFGGSRYGYTF
TRBJ2-7 TRBV28 14 NA TGTGCCAGCAGTTTTACGGGGAAGGAATACGAGCAGTACTTC CASSFTGKEYEQYF
TRBJ2-1 TRBV2 11 TRBD1 TGTGCCAGCCAGGGGGCGCATGAGCAGTTCTTC CASQGAHEQFF
TRBJ1-2 TRBV29-1 14 NA TGCAGCGTTGAGTTGAGGTACGGAAACGGTGGCTACACCTTC CSVELRYGNGGYTF
TRBJ1-1 TRBV27 14 TRBD1 TGTGCCAGCAGTCCAGGACAGGGTTTGACTGAAGCTTTCTTT CASSPGQGLTEAFF
TRBJ1-2 TRBV9 15 TRBD1 TGTGCCAGCAGCGCATCAACCGGGACAGGGGTCGGCTACACCTTC CASSASTGTGVGYTF
TRBJ1-1 TRBV7-9 14 NA TGTGCCAGCAGCTTAGGTACAGGGAACACTGAAGCTTTCTTT CASSLGTGNTEAFF
TRBJ1-5 TRBV27 14 NA TGTGCCAGCAGTTCTCCGGGTCTTAATCAGCCCCAGCATTTT CASSSPGLNQPQHF
TRBJ1-5 TRBV28 15 TRBD1 TGTGCCAGCCGAACAGGGGGCCCGGGCAATCAGCCCCAGCATTTT CASRTGGPGNQPQHF
TRBJ1-5 TRBV28 18 NA TGTGCCAGCATGCCCCGGGGGGCCTTAAGGGGTGGTTCGCAGCCCCAGCATTTT CASMPRGALRGGSQPQHF
TRBJ1-2 TRBV28 16 TRBD1 TGTGCCAGCATCAACCCGCCGGGACAGGGGGCAAATGGCTACACCTTC CASINPPGQGANGYTF
TRBJ2-5 TRBV30 12 NA TGTGCCTGGAGTGTGGGCCGGGAGACCCAGTACTTC CAWSVGRETQYF
TRBJ2-7 TRBV5-5 15 TRBD1 TGTGCCAGCAGCTTGGGGGGACAGGACAACTACGAGCAGTACTTC CASSLGGQDNYEQYF
TRBJ1-2 TRBV2 14 NA TGTGCCAGCAGGGCAAGGGGACTGAACTATGGCTACACCTTC CASRARGLNYGYTF
TRBJ2-5 TRBV7-2 13 NA TGTGCCAGCAGCTACCAGGGGGGAGAGACCCAGTACTTC CASSYQGGETQYF
TRBJ2-1 TRBV13 21 TRBD2 TGTGCCAGCAGCTTAGGCTTGGGACTAGCGGGGGGGCCTATAAGGTACAATGAGCAGTTCTTC CASSLGLGLAGGPIRYNEQFF
TRBJ2-7 TRBV7-2 15 NA TGTGCCAGCAGCTCACGGTATAGCGGACACTACGAGCAGTACTTC CASSSRYSGHYEQYF
TRBJ1-5 TRBV6-1 14 NA TGTGCCAGCAGTGTGCGACGGGGCAATCAGCCCCAGCATTTT CASSVRRGNQPQHF
TRBJ1-5 TRBV28 14 NA TGTGCCAGCAGTTTACCCTCAGGCAATCAGCCCCAGCATTTT CASSLPSGNQPQHF
TRBJ1-6 TRBV19 15 NA TGTGCCAGTAGTATCGCCGGGTTGGATAATTCACCCCTCCACTTT CASSIAGLDNSPLHF
TRBJ1-1 TRBV18 14 TRBD1 TGTGCCAGCTCACCACAGGGGGCGAACACTGAAGCTTTCTTT CASSPQGANTEAFF
TRBJ2-2 TRBV7-9 16 TRBD1 TGTGCCAGCAGCATTACAAGGGGACAGGGCACCGGGGAGCTGTTTTTT CASSITRGQGTGELFF
TRBJ1-2 TRBV6-7 13 NA TGTGCCAGCAGAGAAGACAGGCACTATGGCTACACTTTC CASREDRHYGYTF
TRBJ2-3 TRBV7-9 15 TRBD2 TGTGCCAGCAGCTCACCGGGACTATCAACAGATACGCAGTATTTT CASSSPGLSTDTQYF